This T cell receptor (beta chain) comes out of a study of regulatory T cells in long-lasting Graves disease. Broader study findings: Whereas new patients shared roughly 910 public clonotypes, persistent patients shared more, at approximately 2,500.

To make TCR beta libraries, researchers used iRepertoire HTBI primers and Arm-PCR of CDR3 regions. MiXCR was run by TCRdb on the multiplex PCR reads, yielding one entry per CDR3 protein. Of about 560,000 distinct CDR3 sequences listed, about 15% were seen once; the top ten hold around 13%. With respect to this clonotype: Its antigen remains unidentified.

The time point denotes: newly diagnosed GD, antithyroid drugs for less than 3 months. The TCR library was made from RNA that had been extracted from PBMCs in TRIzol. These data were also reused for a study on T cells in Graves' hyperthyroidism and ophthalmopathy. That paper adds: Each diagnosis drew on symptoms, thyroxine, TRAb, thyroid ultrasound and orbital computed tomography findings. Using the HTBI primer set, a first-round RT-PCR was run on the TCR CDR3.

This sequence was found in a man aged 18 to 29 with Graves disease. The sample consisted of peripheral blood mononuclear cells (PBMCs), taken at new diagnosis, from a patient treated with antithyroid drugs.

DNA of the CDR3: TGTGCCAGTAGTATAGATCTGCTAGCGGGAGGGCCGAACTCCTACAATGAGCAGTTCTTC. Its protein is CASSIDLLAGGPNSYNEQFF. The rearrangement uses TRBV19 and TRBJ2-1; 12 bases agree with TRBD2. Germline-derived CDR1 and CDR2 are LNHDA and SQIVND (reference sequence). The V and J ends lost 0 bases and 0 bases, in that order; junction bases with no gene match: 9. CDR3 size: 20 residues.